This T cell receptor (beta chain) was sequenced in a study of ipilimumab plus nivolumab after autologous stem cell transplantation. Starting 14 to 28 days after autologous transplant, ipilimumab 1 mg/kg was given. The V end was cut by 5 bases, the J end by 7 bases, with 12 bases between. CDR1 and CDR2 (germline): SGHAT, FQNNGV. The CDR3 totals 13 residues. This table comes from immunoSEQ multiplex PCR, and its TCRdb copy is limited to in-frame clones, with some not included. The sample contains several thousand clones, 76% of which appear only once. Specimen: PBMCs, collected in a trial of ipilimumab plus nivolumab as post-transplant consolidation. V gene TRBV11-2 combines with J gene TRBJ2-1; D remains unclear. This TCR was sampled from a male donor with multiple myeloma. CDR3 bases: TGTGCCAGCAGCCCAACGCCGGGTAATGAGCAGTTCTTC. Translated: CASSPTPGNEQFF.